This entry features one T cell receptor beta chain sequence. The data were obtained in a study of CD8+ T cells in alopecia areata. The wider study: Tofacitinib was given for 6 to 18 months, then stopped for 6 months.

Noted treatment: oral pan-JAK inhibitor, 5-10 mg twice daily. RNA was extracted and reverse transcribed into cDNA as the sequencing template. The repertoire was sequenced with immunoSEQ multiplex PCR; TCRdb's copy has only in-frame clones and lacks some. The sample consists of about 200,000 clones, 35% to 45% of them appearing once. Deletions cut 5 bases from V and 2 bases from J, with 11 bases between. The CDR3 is 14 residues long. CDR1 PRHDT and CDR2 FYEKMQ come from the germline V gene (reference sequence). This rearrangement joins TRBV13 to TRBJ2-3; D remains unclear. Sample: CD4+ T cells sorted from blood, taken at roughly week 30, from a patient treated with tofacitinib. The sequence came from a human donor with alopecia areata. CDR3 loop: CASSPETFTDTQYF. Here the CDR3 DNA reads TGTGCCAGCAGCCCCGAGACTTTCACAGATACGCAGTATTTT.